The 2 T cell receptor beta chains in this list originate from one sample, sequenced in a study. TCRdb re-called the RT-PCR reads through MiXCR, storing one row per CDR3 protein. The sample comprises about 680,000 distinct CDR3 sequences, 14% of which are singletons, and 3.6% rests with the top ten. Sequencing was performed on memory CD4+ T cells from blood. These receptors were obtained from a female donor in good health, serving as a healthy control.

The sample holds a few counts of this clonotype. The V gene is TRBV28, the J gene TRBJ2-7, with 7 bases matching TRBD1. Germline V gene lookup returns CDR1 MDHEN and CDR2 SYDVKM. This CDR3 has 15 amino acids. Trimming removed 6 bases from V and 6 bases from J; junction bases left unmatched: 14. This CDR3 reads CASRRQGSTRGEQYF. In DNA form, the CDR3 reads TGTGCCAGCAGGCGACAGGGATCAACCCGGGGCGAGCAGTACTTC.

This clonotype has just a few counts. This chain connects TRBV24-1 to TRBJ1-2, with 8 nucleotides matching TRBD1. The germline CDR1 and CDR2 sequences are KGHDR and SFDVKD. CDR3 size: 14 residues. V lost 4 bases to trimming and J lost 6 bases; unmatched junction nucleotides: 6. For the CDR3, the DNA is TGTGCCACCAGTGAATCGGACAGGGTAAATGGCTACACCTTC. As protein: CATSESDRVNGYTF.